This T cell receptor (beta chain) was recovered during a study of cytomegalovirus exposure and HLA in healthy donors. Overall study results and limits: Within an earlier analysis, most TCR beta V segments proved productive either about 90% or about 30% of the time. CMV antigen specificity of a few CMV-associated chains was confirmed in vitro. Accounts indicate the classifier identified cytomegalovirus status with strong specificity and sensitivity. TCR beta chain V- and J-gene trimming was linked, in a later analysis, to a missense variant in DCLRE1C.

The primer mix had 60 Vbeta and 13 Jbeta primers. Repertoires were generated with immunoSEQ multiplex PCR, while TCRdb's copy carries only in-frame clones and drops some. The data contain roughly 100,000 clones, around three quarters of them seen just once; the ten biggest clones take up over 4%. This clone showed up just a few times. Its target is not known. The V and J ends lost 0 bases and 4 bases respectively, with 13 bases between them. CDR1 is SGHKS, CDR2 YYEKEE, per germline (reference sequence). The CDR3 is 15 residues long. The origin of this receptor is a female donor in good health and CMV-seropositive. The rearrangement joins TRBV5-5 to TRBJ1-2; D might be TRBD1 (6 bases). Sequencing was performed on PBMCs. CDR3 loop: CASSLVTTGSYGYTF. CDR3 sequence (DNA): TGTGCCAGCAGCTTGGTAACGACAGGATCCTATGGCTACACCTTC.